This record looks at one T cell receptor (beta chain) sequence and its context. A much larger clone is a single base away; this may be a read error. The data belong to a study of Graves' ophthalmopathy and Graves' hyperthyroidism. Study details: Before any treatment was given, at initial diagnosis, peripheral blood was collected.

The sequenced template was RNA, covering the TCR beta CDR3 region. Second-round multiplex PCR came after a first-round RT-PCR that employed HTBI primers. TCRdb redid the calling of the multiplex PCR reads with MiXCR, one entry per CDR3 protein. Of over 650,000 distinct CDR3 sequences listed, about 40% are singletons. This CDR3 is 16 amino acids long. Germline V gene data show CDR1 as MGHRA and CDR2 as YSYEKL. The chain employs TRBV4-1 and TRBJ2-7; 9 bases are shared with TRBD1. The receptor comes from an adult man with Graves' ophthalmopathy. Sequenced: peripheral blood. The DNA of the CDR3 is TGCGCCAGCAGCCAAGGACAGGGGGACGTCGGAGAGACCCAGGACTTC. Its translation: CASSQGQGDVGETQDF.